This T cell receptor beta chain was profiled in a study of blood T cell repertoires in COVID-19. Study background: Acute-phase and convalescent COVID-19 samples originated in the United States, Italy and Spain. Sample material is recorded as cDNA or gDNA derived from T cells, B-cell-depleted T cells, or PBMCs.

The CDR3 consists of 15 residues. The germline V gene encodes CDR1 MNHNY and CDR2 SVGAGI (reference sequence). V was pared by 6 bases and J by 1 base, with 13 bases between. Per the authors' pipeline: Reference gene primers were amplified, and this amplification served to estimate nucleated cell counts. This table comes from immunoSEQ multiplex PCR, and its TCRdb copy is limited to in-frame clones, with some not included. That table supplies the V and J calls and clone size; D and trimming were determined from the DNA. This sample has approximately 140,000 clones; approximately 88% occur once, and the top ten carry under 12%.

Material for sequencing was peripheral blood. This clonotype originated in a man in his 60s with active or convalescent COVID-19. This rearrangement joins TRBV6-6 to TRBJ1-5, with D possibly being TRBD1 (6 bases). CDR3 sequence (DNA): TGTGCCAGCAGAGAAGACAGGTTGAGCAATCAGCCCCAGCATTTT. Its translation is CASREDRLSNQPQHF.